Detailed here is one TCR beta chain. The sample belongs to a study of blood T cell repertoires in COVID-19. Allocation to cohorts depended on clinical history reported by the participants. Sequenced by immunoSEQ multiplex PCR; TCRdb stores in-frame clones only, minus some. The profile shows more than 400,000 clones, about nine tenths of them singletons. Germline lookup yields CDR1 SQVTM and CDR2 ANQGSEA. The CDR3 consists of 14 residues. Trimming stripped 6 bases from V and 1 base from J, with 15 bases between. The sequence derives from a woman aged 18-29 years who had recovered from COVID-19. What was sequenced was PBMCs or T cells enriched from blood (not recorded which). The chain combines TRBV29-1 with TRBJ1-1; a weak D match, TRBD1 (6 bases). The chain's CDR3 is CSVLLQGANTEAFF. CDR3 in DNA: TGCAGCGTCCTATTACAGGGAGCGAACACTGAAGCTTTCTTT.